The T cell receptor (beta chain) under discussion was sequenced for a study of somatic mutations in cytotoxic T cells in rheumatoid arthritis. About the research overall: Among the T-cell populations stained with V beta antibodies, some were separated by flow sorting at nearly 100% purity, including V beta1+ cells whose TCRB was sequenced. Study-level results: A finding that went unadjusted for multiple comparisons was the slight underrepresentation of TRBV07 in rheumatoid arthritis patients. No age-related increase in CD8+ clonality was seen in healthy controls, but one was seen in rheumatoid arthritis patients.

As for this clone: Its specificity is not known.

Positive magnetic bead selection separated CD4+ and CD8+ cells, and flow cytometry confirmed purity. The data were produced by immunoSEQ multiplex PCR, yet TCRdb's version contains in-frame clones alone and is incomplete. The repertoire includes about 26,000 clones, over 80% of them detected once, and roughly 4.9% sits in the top ten. V shed 5 bases and J shed 0 bases, with 10 bases lying between them. Germline-derived CDR1 and CDR2 are SEHNR and FQNEAQ (reference sequence). The CDR3 covers 14 residues. This TCR was sampled from a man aged 45-60 years in good health. Sequencing was carried out using CD8+ T cells sorted from blood. The chain uses TRBV7-9 and TRBJ1-2, with unresolved D. The CDR3 bases are TGTGCCAGCAGCGCAGAGGGCGCTAACTATGGCTACACCTTC. This codes for CASSAEGANYGYTF.